Below, one T cell receptor (beta chain) is given with its context. Its specificity is unknown. This record comes from a study of long-term antiretroviral therapy in people with HIV. Study-level results: Diversity went up after ART and still fell short of transplant donor controls.

Survey-level resolution applied to immunoSEQ assay v3.0. This table comes from immunoSEQ multiplex PCR, and its TCRdb copy is limited to in-frame clones, with some not included. The data show about 21,000 clones, 82% seen once. The sequencing used unsorted PBMCs, collected 0.5 years after starting antiretroviral therapy. The origin of this receptor is a man aged 18-30 years with HIV.

The CDR3: CASSSLTGRDTGELFF. The CDR3 DNA sequence: TGTGCCAGCAGCTCCCTCACCGGGAGAGATACCGGGGAGCTGTTTTTT. V usage is TRBV11-2 and J usage is TRBJ2-2, with D perhaps matching TRBD2 (6 bases). The CDR3 has 16 residues. V was pared by 4 bases and J by 5 bases, with 17 bases between. Germline-derived CDR1 and CDR2 are SGHAT and FQNNGV.